The entry that follows covers one TCR beta chain sequence. The length of the CDR3 is 15 residues. J was trimmed by 4 bases and V by 4 bases; bases with no gene match: 8. The V gene's germline CDR1 is SGHRS and CDR2 YFSETQ. This entry belongs to a study of blood T cell repertoires in COVID-19. Recruits, aged 18 to 89 years, lived in 20 to 30 US areas. Membership in each cohort depended on participant-reported clinical history. Sequencing was performed with immunoSEQ multiplex PCR; in TCRdb, only in-frame clones are kept and a portion is missing. The sample holds 200,000 to 250,000 clones, under 90% seen once.

V usage is TRBV5-1 and J usage is TRBJ1-1, with TRBD1 matching over 9 bases. The source material was PBMCs or T cells enriched from blood (not recorded which). This TCR derives from a woman between 50 and 59 years old with acute COVID-19. The CDR3 is CASSPRTGETTEAFF. The CDR3 DNA is TGCGCCAGCAGCCCGAGGACAGGGGAGACCACTGAAGCTTTCTTT.